The 32 T cell receptor beta chains listed next were all sequenced from one sample in a study of TIL therapy for anti-PD-1-resistant metastatic lung cancer. As to time point: pre-treatment sample, taken before nivolumab and TIL therapy. The tumor samples were excised metastases, mostly pleural nodules or supraclavicular lymph nodes. The immunoSEQ assay was v3. Assay: immunoSEQ multiplex PCR; the TCRdb copy retains only in-frame clones and omits some. Seen here are approximately 87,000 clones, 65% observed once, and the top ten hold roughly 9.7%. This sample comprised tumor tissue, obtained at baseline. These TCRs come from a person between 25 and 79 years old with non-small cell lung cancer.

J is TRBJ1-2 and V is TRBV6-6; TRBD1 might be the D (5 bases). The V and J ends lost 6 bases and 2 bases respectively, with 10 bases between them. The CDR3 is 13 residues long. Looked up from germline, CDR1 is MNHNY and CDR2 is SVGAGI (reference sequence). The CDR3 loop is CASRRDGNYGYTF. DNA of the CDR3: TGTGCCAGCAGGCGGGACGGGAACTATGGCTACACCTTC.

The chain couples TRBV19 to TRBJ2-6; a possible D gene is TRBD1 (5 bases). Germline assignment: CDR1 LNHDA and CDR2 SQIVND (reference sequence). This CDR3 comprises 16 residues. The V gene lost 0 bases and the J gene lost 1 base, with 7 bases spanning the gap. As DNA, the CDR3 is TGTGCCAGTAGTATAGATAAGGGGTCTGGGGCCAACGTCCTGACTTTC. It translates to CASSIDKGSGANVLTF.

V usage is TRBV10-3 and J usage is TRBJ2-7; D may be TRBD2 (6 bases). The CDR3 sequence is 15 residues long. Germline V gives CDR1 ENHRY, CDR2 SYGVKD. Trimming left V 5 bases short and J 0 bases short, with 14 bases between. CDR3 nucleotide sequence: TGTGCCATCAGTCCGGACGCGGGGCCCTCCTACGAGCAGTACTTC. Translated: CAISPDAGPSYEQYF.

This clone came up a few times. The J gene is TRBJ1-1, the V gene TRBV5-6; 8 bases are shared with TRBD1. Germline CDR1 is SGHDT and CDR2 is YYEEEE. The CDR3 has 14 residues. After removal of 2 bases from V and 6 bases from J, the junction contained 6 bases not matched to a gene. The CDR3 protein is CASSFTGGSSEAFF. The CDR3 DNA reads as TGTGCCAGCAGCTTTACAGGGGGTTCTTCTGAAGCTTTCTTT.

In the case of this clone: This CDR3 is also generated by other DNA sequences in the sample. The chain uses TRBV6-5 and TRBJ1-5; a weak D match, TRBD1 (5 bases). Germline CDR1 reads MNHEY; CDR2 reads SVGAGI. CDR3 length equals 13 residues. V shed 7 bases and J shed 0 bases, with 7 bases lying between them. Here the CDR3 reads CASTGDSNQPQHF. The CDR3, as DNA: TGTGCCAGCACGGGGGATAGCAATCAGCCCCAGCATTTT.

Only a few counts were recorded for this clone. The rearrangement uses TRBV6-4 and TRBJ1-5; D is perhaps TRBD1 (5 bases). Per germline, CDR1 MRHNA and CDR2 SNTAGT. Trimming shortened V by 9 bases and J by 0 bases, and 9 bases separated the two germline ends. The CDR3 loop spans 13 amino acids. The CDR3 DNA reads as TGTGCCAGACAGGCCTATAGCAATCAGCCCCAGCATTTT. Translated, it gives CARQAYSNQPQHF.

By proportion, this clone is medium-sized. V is TRBV5-4 and J is TRBJ2-3; TRBD2 might be the D (5 bases). The CDR3 runs to 15 residues. CDR1 is SGHNT, CDR2 YYREEE, per germline (reference sequence). Trimming pared 4 bases from V and 3 bases from J, leaving 15 bases between. This CDR3 reads CASSTLERGTDTQYF. In DNA form, the CDR3 reads TGTGCCAGCAGCACCTTGGAGAGAGGGACAGATACGCAGTATTTT. Full variable domain (rest looked up from reference TRBV5-4 and TRBJ2-3): ETGVTQSPTHLIKTRGQQVTLRCSSQSGHNTVSWYQQALGQGPQFIFQYYREEENGRGNFPPRFSGLQFPNYSSELNVNALELDDSALYLCASSTLERGTDTQYFGPGTRLTVL.

CDR3 region: CASSQQPGATNGELFF. The CDR3 DNA is TGTGCCAGCAGTCAACAACCCGGGGCCACCAACGGGGAGCTGTTTTTT. The chain recombines TRBV9 with TRBJ2-2, with D perhaps assigned TRBD1 or TRBD2 (5 bases each). The CDR3 is 16 amino acids. V gave up 5 bases and J gave up 7 bases, with 21 bases separating them. The V gene's germline CDR1 is SGDLS and CDR2 YYNGEE. Using reference TRBV9 and TRBJ2-2 for the parts outside the CDR3, the full variable domain is DSGVTQTPKHLITATGQRVTLRCSPRSGDLSVYWYQQSLDQGLQFLIQYYNGEERAKGNILERFSAQQFPDLHSELNLSSLELGDSALYFCASSQQPGATNGELFFGEGSRLTVL.

J is TRBJ2-5 and V is TRBV5-1, with 7 bases fitting TRBD1. The trim removed 4 bases at V and 4 bases at J, leaving 7 bases unmatched. Per the germline V gene, CDR1 is SGHRS and CDR2 is YFSETQ. This CDR3 contains 14 residues. The CDR3 DNA follows: TGCGCCAGCAGCGATCCACAGGGGACAGAGACCCAGTACTTC. It codes for CASSDPQGTETQYF.

The J gene is TRBJ2-1, the V gene TRBV7-9; 12 bases are a match to TRBD2. CDR3 length: 13 residues. Germline V CDR1 and CDR2: SEHNR, FQNEAQ (reference sequence). After removal of 8 bases from V and 9 bases from J, the junction contained 5 bases not matched to a gene. CDR3: CASSLAGGGEQFF. CDR3 sequence (DNA): TGTGCCAGCTCACTAGCGGGGGGAGGTGAGCAGTTCTTC. Filled out from reference TRBV7-9 and TRBJ2-1, the complete variable domain reads DTGVSQNPRHKITKRGQNVTFRCDPISEHNRLYWYRQTLGQGPEFLTYFQNEAQLEKSRLLSDRFSAERPKGSFSTLEIQRTEQGDSAMYLCASSLAGGGEQFFGPGTRLTVL.

This chain joins TRBV19 and TRBJ2-3; D could derive from TRBD1 or TRBD2 (7 bases each). The CDR3 runs to 15 residues. V was trimmed by 3 bases and J by 4 bases, leaving 14 bases between them. Germline CDR1 reads LNHDA; CDR2 reads SQIVND (reference sequence). CDR3 DNA sequence: TGTGCCAGTAGTATGTCAGGGGGGGTCCCAGATACGCAGTATTTT. This codes for CASSMSGGVPDTQYF.

V usage is TRBV6-5 and J usage is TRBJ1-2; no clear D gene. Germline CDR1 reads MNHEY; CDR2 reads SVGAGI. This CDR3 is 12 amino acids long. Trimming took off 8 bases at V and 2 bases at J, with 9 bases between the two ends. The CDR3, as DNA: TGTGCCAGCCGACCAACGAACTATGGCTACACCTTC. This encodes CASRPTNYGYTF.

The V call is TRBV5-6, the J call TRBJ1-2; D may be TRBD1 (6 bases). The CDR3 totals 12 residues. The V end was cut by 5 bases, the J end by 7 bases, with 12 bases between. Germline CDR1 reads SGHDT; CDR2 reads YYEEEE. The CDR3 DNA reads as TGTGCCAGCAGTTGGACAGAGGGTGGCTACACCTTC. The encoded protein is CASSWTEGGYTF.

Only a few counts were recorded for this clone. V usage is TRBV6-5 and J usage is TRBJ1-1; D is possibly TRBD1 (6 bases). Germline values: CDR1 MNHEY, CDR2 SVGAGI. This CDR3 comprises 13 residues. Trimming stripped 2 bases from V and 5 bases from J, with 9 bases between. Here the CDR3 DNA reads TGTGCCAGCAGTTACCAGGGGAGAACTGAAGCTTTCTTT. Translation: CASSYQGRTEAFF.

The chain joins TRBV2 to TRBJ2-6; D is undetermined. Germline assignment: CDR1 SNHLY and CDR2 FYNNEI. V was shortened by 4 bases and J by 0 bases, with 4 bases between the two germline ends. The CDR3 is 14 amino acids. The CDR3 protein is CASSGVSGANVLTF. The CDR3 region has the DNA TGTGCCAGCAGTGGGGTCTCTGGGGCCAACGTCCTGACTTTC.

This rearrangement joins TRBV7-8 to TRBJ2-1; 10 bases are shared with TRBD1. This CDR3 spans 15 amino acids. V gave up 0 bases and J gave up 7 bases; unmatched junction bases: 3. Germline loops: CDR1 SGHVS, CDR2 FQNEAQ. In DNA, the CDR3 is TGTGCCAGCAGCTTAGCCGGGACAGGGGTAAATGAGCAGTTCTTC. It codes for CASSLAGTGVNEQFF.

This clone was counted a few times. The chain joins TRBV11-1 to TRBJ2-7, with 12 bases matching TRBD2. This CDR3 spans 15 amino acids. Per germline, CDR1 SGHAT and CDR2 FQDESV (reference sequence). V was clipped by 7 bases and J by 4 bases; unmatched bases: 8. CDR3 sequence: CASTRTSGIGYEQYF. The CDR3 DNA reads TGTGCCAGCACCAGGACTAGCGGGATTGGGTACGAGCAGTACTTC.

This chain connects TRBV5-6 to TRBJ2-5; 9 bases are shared with TRBD1. The CDR3 consists of 14 residues. Germline-derived CDR1 and CDR2 are SGHDT and YYEEEE. J was trimmed by 5 bases and V by 2 bases; bases with no gene match: 4. The CDR3 nucleotides are TGTGCCAGCAGCTTTACAGGGGGCGGGGAGACCCAGTACTTC. Amino acids: CASSFTGGGETQYF.

The chain recombines TRBV28 with TRBJ1-4; tentatively, D is TRBD1 (5 bases). Germline V gene data show CDR1 as MDHEN and CDR2 as SYDVKM. V was cut by 7 bases and J by 7 bases, with 13 bases left in between. The CDR3 has 13 amino acids. CDR3 sequence reads: CASIGWGGEKLFF. The CDR3 region has the DNA TGTGCCAGCATTGGGTGGGGGGGTGAAAAACTGTTTTTT.

This chain uses TRBV4-3 with TRBJ1-4; D gene ambiguous. Looked up from germline, CDR1 is LGHNA and CDR2 is YSLEER. Trimming left V 0 bases short and J 1 base short, with 15 bases between. The CDR3 runs 18 residues. The CDR3 reads CASSQDQASDGTNEKLFF. The CDR3 bases are TGCGCCAGCAGCCAAGATCAGGCCTCAGATGGAACTAATGAAAAACTGTTTTTT.

This clone has a single count. The rearrangement uses TRBV27 and TRBJ2-2; 7 bases agree with TRBD2. Losses at the gene ends were 7 bases for V and 3 bases for J; bases not matched to a gene: 2. Germline V gene lookup returns CDR1 MNHEY and CDR2 SMNVEV (reference sequence). The CDR3 sequence is 13 residues long. CDR3 residues: CASTGRDTGELFF. CDR3 coding DNA: TGTGCCAGCACAGGGAGGGACACCGGGGAGCTGTTTTTT.

This chain links TRBV10-3 with TRBJ2-7; 9 bases align to TRBD1. The CDR3 totals 15 residues. CDR1 is ENHRY, CDR2 SYGVKD, per germline. Trimming cost V 0 bases and J 1 base; bases outside gene matches: 1. The DNA for the CDR3 is TGTGCCATCAGTGAGTCGGACAGGGGTTCCTACGAGCAGTACTTC. Its protein is CAISESDRGSYEQYF.

V and J are TRBV15 and TRBJ1-4, with 9 bases identical to TRBD1. Germline V gene data show CDR1 as LNHNV and CDR2 as YYDKDF (reference sequence). The V segment lost 2 bases and the J segment 0 bases; nucleotides outside the gene matches: 4. The CDR3 is made up of 17 amino acids. The CDR3 bases are TGTGCCACCAGCAGAAACAGGGGGCGCCCAACTAATGAAAAACTGTTTTTT. Protein sequence: CATSRNRGRPTNEKLFF.

The chain recombines TRBV7-2 with TRBJ1-1; D not resolved. V was shortened by 4 bases and J by 1 base, with 13 bases between the two germline ends. The V gene's germline CDR1 is SGHTA and CDR2 FQGNSA. CDR3 length equals 15 residues. Written as DNA, the CDR3 is TGTGCCAGCAGCTCGAGAGGGATCGGGAACACTGAAGCTTTCTTT. Encoded protein: CASSSRGIGNTEAFF.

This chain's CDR3 is CASSYASGVAKNIQYF. Here the CDR3 DNA reads TGTGCCAGCAGTTACGCGTCCGGAGTAGCCAAAAACATTCAGTACTTC. The rearrangement links TRBV6-2 or TRBV6-3 to TRBJ2-4; D is ambiguous. With 2 bases removed from V and 0 bases from J, the gap between germline ends came to 11 bases. The CDR3 runs to 16 residues. The germline CDR1 and CDR2 sequences are MNHEY and SVGEGT.

The chain recombines TRBV24-1 with TRBJ2-2; 7 nucleotides align to TRBD1. The CDR3 extends over 15 amino acids. Germline trimming cut 10 bases from V and 6 bases from J; bases unmatched to any gene: 13. Looked up from germline, CDR1 is KGHDR and CDR2 is SFDVKD. CDR3 DNA sequence: TGTGCCACTAGGGGCACAGGGGTGAAGGCCGGGGAGCTGTTTTTT. Its translation is CATRGTGVKAGELFF.

This clone was observed a single time. The chain carries TRBV7-2 and TRBJ2-2; 7 bases are a match to TRBD1. J was trimmed by 4 bases and V by 5 bases; bases with no gene match: 4. CDR1 is SGHTA and CDR2 is FQGNSA in the germline V gene. This CDR3 is 14 amino acids long. CDR3 DNA sequence: TGTGCCAGCAGCCAGGGGGACAGCACCGGGGAGCTGTTTTTT. It yields the protein CASSQGDSTGELFF.

V and J are TRBV7-3 and TRBJ2-2; TRBD1 matches at 8 bases. Looked up from germline, CDR1 is SGHTA and CDR2 is FQGTGA. V gave up 0 bases and J gave up 0 bases; unmatched junction bases: 3. This CDR3 is built from 17 residues. The CDR3 DNA reads TGTGCCAGCAGCTTAACCCAGACAGGGGCGAACACCGGGGAGCTGTTTTTT. Protein: CASSLTQTGANTGELFF.

This rearrangement joins TRBV6-2 or TRBV6-3 to TRBJ2-3; D may match TRBD1 or TRBD2 (5 bases each). CDR1 and CDR2 (germline): MNHEY, SVGEGT. The CDR3 length is 14 residues. Trimming stripped 6 bases from V and 8 bases from J, with 18 bases between. In DNA form, the CDR3 reads TGTGCCAGCAGCCCCCCGCGTGAGAGGGGTACGCAGTATTTT. Translated, it gives CASSPPRERGTQYF.

V usage is TRBV5-5 and J usage is TRBJ2-3; D may be TRBD1 or TRBD2 (6 bases each). Trimming shortened V by 4 bases and J by 8 bases, and 17 bases separated the two germline ends. This CDR3 region has 14 residues. From germline, CDR1 is SGHKS and CDR2 YYEKEE (reference sequence). The CDR3 bases are TGTGCCAGCAGCCCCCCAGCGGAGGGGGGTACGCAGTATTTT. Translated: CASSPPAEGGTQYF.

The chain couples TRBV7-3 to TRBJ1-1; D is undetermined. The CDR3 is 13 residues long. Germline CDR1 SGHTA, CDR2 FQGTGA. The ends were cut back, 1 base at V and 4 bases at J, with 7 bases in the middle. CDR3 bases: TGTGCCAGCAGCTTAAGCGGACGCACTGAAGCTTTCTTT. Translation: CASSLSGRTEAFF. Variable domain in full (rest from reference TRBV7-3 and TRBJ1-1): GAGVSQTPSNKVTEKGKYVELRCDPISGHTALYWYRQSLGQGPEFLIYFQGTGAADDSGLPNDRFFAVRPEGSVSTLKIQRTERGDSAVYLCASSLSGRTEAFFGQGTRLTVV.

The chain carries TRBV2 and TRBJ1-5; possibly TRBD1 for D (6 bases). This CDR3 has 15 amino acids. Germline CDR1 reads SNHLY; CDR2 reads FYNNEI. Between the trimmed V and J ends, which lost 7 bases and 0 bases, there was a span of 13 bases. As DNA, the CDR3 is TGTGCCAGCACTTTCGACAGGCATAGCAATCAGCCCCAGCATTTT. Amino acids: CASTFDRHSNQPQHF.